A selection of T cell receptor beta chains follows, all from one sample in a study of somatic mutations in cytotoxic T cells in rheumatoid arthritis. Produced via immunoSEQ multiplex PCR; TCRdb's table is partial and in-frame only. The sample comprises around 20,000 clones, 65% to 70% of which are singletons, and over 15% rests with the top ten. Sequencing input: CD8+ T cells sorted from blood. Every receptor here comes from an adult with rheumatoid arthritis. Both conserved end residues are part of each CDR3.

V: TRBV4-1; CDR3: CASSQEPDRKQETQYF
V: TRBV15; CDR3: CATSRDLLRGGDEKLFF
V: TRBV5-6; CDR3: CASSLLTLGATEAFF
V: TRBV4-1; CDR3: CASSQVGNTGELFF
V: TRBV29-1; CDR3: CSAAGREYEKLFF
V: TRBV19; CDR3: CASRMRGSDTGELFF
V: TRBV27; CDR3: CASSLVSMEGNEQFF
V: TRBV6-5; CDR3: CASSYPRDGSYEQYF
V: TRBV4-2; CDR3: CASSQVQGIPYNEQFF
V: TRBV5-4; CDR3: CASSPSKQGKETQYF
V: TRBV5-4; CDR3: CASSPLLSGANVLTF
V: TRBV6-5; CDR3: CASSSGNEKLFF
V: TRBV18; CDR3: CASSPGASGDYGYTF
V: TRBV28; CDR3: CASSVWTGNNSPLHF
V: TRBV7-9; CDR3: CASSALAGDNYEQYF
V: TRBV14; CDR3: CASSIAVNTEAFF
V: TRBV4-1; CDR3: CASSHGPKTEAFF
V: TRBV4-1; CDR3: CASSQAPRAGELFF
V: TRBV5-1; CDR3: CASSLGGRAFF
V: TRBV28; CDR3: CASILTLGSSYGYTF
V: TRBV4-2; CDR3: CASSQSEGGLTEAFF
V: TRBV27; CDR3: CASSRTVLNQPQHF
V: TRBV7-9; CDR3: CASSPTGKLEKLFF
V: TRBV29-1; CDR3: CSVEDWGGYTYEQYF
V: TRBV7-9; CDR3: CASSGLEQYF